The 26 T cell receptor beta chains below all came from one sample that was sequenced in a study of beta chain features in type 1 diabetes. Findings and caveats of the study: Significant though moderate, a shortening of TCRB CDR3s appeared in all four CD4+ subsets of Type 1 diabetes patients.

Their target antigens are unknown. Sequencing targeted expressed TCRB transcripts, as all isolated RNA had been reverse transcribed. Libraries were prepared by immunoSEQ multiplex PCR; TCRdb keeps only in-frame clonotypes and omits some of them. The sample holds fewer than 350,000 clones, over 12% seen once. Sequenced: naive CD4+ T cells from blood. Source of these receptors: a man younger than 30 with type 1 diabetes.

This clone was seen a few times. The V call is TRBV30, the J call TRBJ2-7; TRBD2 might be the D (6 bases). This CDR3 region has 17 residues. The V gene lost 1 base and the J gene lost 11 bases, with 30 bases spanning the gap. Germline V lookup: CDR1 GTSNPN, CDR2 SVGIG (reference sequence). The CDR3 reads CAWSGRAGMLRKPDEYF. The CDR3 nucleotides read TGTGCCTGGAGTGGGAGGGCGGGTATGCTGCGGAAACCTGACGAGTACTTC. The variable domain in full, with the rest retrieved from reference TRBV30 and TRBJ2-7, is SQTIHQWPATLVQPVGSPLSLECTVEGTSNPNLYWYRQAAGRGLQLLFYSVGIGQISSEVPQNLSASRPQDRQFILSSKKLLLSDSGFYLCAWSGRAGMLRKPDEYFGPGTRLTVT.

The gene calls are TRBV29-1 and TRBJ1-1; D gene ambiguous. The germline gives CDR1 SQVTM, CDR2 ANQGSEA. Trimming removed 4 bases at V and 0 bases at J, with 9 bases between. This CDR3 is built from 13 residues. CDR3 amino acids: CSVGQRMNTEAFF. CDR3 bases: TGCAGCGTTGGTCAGCGGATGAACACTGAAGCTTTCTTT.

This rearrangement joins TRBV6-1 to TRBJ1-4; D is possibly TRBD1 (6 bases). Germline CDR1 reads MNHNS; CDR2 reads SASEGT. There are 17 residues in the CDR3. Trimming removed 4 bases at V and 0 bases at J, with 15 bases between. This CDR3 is CASSGRRTAATNEKLFF. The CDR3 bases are TGTGCCAGCAGTGGGAGACGGACAGCTGCAACTAATGAAAAACTGTTTTTT.

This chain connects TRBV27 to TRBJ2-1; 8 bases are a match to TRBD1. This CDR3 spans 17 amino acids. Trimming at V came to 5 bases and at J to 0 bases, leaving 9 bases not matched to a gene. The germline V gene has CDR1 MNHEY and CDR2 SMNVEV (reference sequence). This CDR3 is CASSAKGQASSYNEQFF. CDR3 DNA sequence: TGTGCCAGCAGTGCGAAGGGACAGGCGAGCTCCTACAATGAGCAGTTCTTC.

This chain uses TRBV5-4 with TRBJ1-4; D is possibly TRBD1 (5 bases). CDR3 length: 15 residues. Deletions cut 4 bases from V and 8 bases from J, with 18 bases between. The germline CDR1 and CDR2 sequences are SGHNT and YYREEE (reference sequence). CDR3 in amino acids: CASSPGGGDREKLFF. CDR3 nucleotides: TGTGCCAGCAGCCCTGGTGGAGGGGATCGGGAAAAACTGTTTTTT.

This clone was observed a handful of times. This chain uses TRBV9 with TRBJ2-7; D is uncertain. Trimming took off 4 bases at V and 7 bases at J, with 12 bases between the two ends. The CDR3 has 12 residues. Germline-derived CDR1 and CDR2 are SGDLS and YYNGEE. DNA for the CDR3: TGTGCCAGCAGCCCCGATCGAGGAGAGCAGTACTTC. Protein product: CASSPDRGEQYF. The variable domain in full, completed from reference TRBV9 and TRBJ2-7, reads DSGVTQTPKHLITATGQRVTLRCSPRSGDLSVYWYQQSLDQGLQFLIQYYNGEERAKGNILERFSAQQFPDLHSELNLSSLELGDSALYFCASSPDRGEQYFGPGTRLTVT.

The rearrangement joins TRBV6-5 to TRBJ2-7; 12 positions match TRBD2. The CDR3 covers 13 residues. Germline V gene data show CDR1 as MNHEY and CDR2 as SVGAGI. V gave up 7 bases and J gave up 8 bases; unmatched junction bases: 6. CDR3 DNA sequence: TGTGCCAGCACCTCGACTAGCGGGGGCCAGCAGTACTTC. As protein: CASTSTSGGQQYF.

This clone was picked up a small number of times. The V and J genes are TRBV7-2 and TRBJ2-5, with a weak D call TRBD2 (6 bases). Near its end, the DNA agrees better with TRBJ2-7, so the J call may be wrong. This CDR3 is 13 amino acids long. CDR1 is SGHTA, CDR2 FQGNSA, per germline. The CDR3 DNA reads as TGTGCCAGCAGCTTGCGCGGGGTCTACGAGCAGTACTTC. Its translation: CASSLRGVYEQYF.

DNA of the CDR3: TGCAGCGCCGGACAGCTCGCTAACTATGGCTACACCTTC. Amino acids: CSAGQLANYGYTF. The chain has TRBV29-1 and TRBJ1-2, with D possibly TRBD1 on 6 matching bases. Looked up from germline, CDR1 is SQVTM and CDR2 is ANQGSEA. The CDR3 spans 13 residues. The ends were cut back, 7 bases at V and 0 bases at J, with 12 bases in the middle. The variable domain in full, completed from reference TRBV29-1 and TRBJ1-2, reads SAVISQKPSRDICQRGTSLTIQCQVDSQVTMMFWYRQQPGQSLTLIATANQGSEATYESGFVIDKFPISRPNLTFSTLTVSNMSPEDSSIYLCSAGQLANYGYTFGSGTRLTVV.

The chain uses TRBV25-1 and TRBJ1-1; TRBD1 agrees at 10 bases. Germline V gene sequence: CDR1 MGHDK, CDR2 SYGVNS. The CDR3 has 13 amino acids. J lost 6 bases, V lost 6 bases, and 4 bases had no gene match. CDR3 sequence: CASRDRGVSEAFF. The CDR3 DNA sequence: TGTGCCAGCAGGGACAGGGGGGTGTCTGAAGCTTTCTTT.

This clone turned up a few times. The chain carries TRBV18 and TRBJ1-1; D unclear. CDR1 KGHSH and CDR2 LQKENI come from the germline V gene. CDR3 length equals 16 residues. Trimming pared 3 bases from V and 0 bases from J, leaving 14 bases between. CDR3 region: CASSPVYSRLNTEAFF. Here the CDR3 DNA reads TGTGCCAGCTCACCGGTTTACAGTCGTTTGAACACTGAAGCTTTCTTT. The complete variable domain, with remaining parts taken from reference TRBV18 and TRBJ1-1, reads NAGVMQNPRHLVRRRGQEARLRCSPMKGHSHVYWYRQLPEEGLKFMVYLQKENIIDESGMPKERFSAEFPKEGPSILRIQQVVRGDSAAYFCASSPVYSRLNTEAFFGQGTRLTVV.

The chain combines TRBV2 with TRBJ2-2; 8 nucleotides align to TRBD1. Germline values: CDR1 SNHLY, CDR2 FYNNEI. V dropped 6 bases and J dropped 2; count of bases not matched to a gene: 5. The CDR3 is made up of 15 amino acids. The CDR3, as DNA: TGTGCCAGCAGACACGGACAGGGCAACACCGGGGAGCTGTTTTTT. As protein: CASRHGQGNTGELFF. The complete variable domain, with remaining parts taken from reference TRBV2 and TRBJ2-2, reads EPEVTQTPSHQVTQMGQEVILRCVPISNHLYFYWYRQILGQKVEFLVSFYNNEISEKSEIFDDQFSVERPDGSNFTLKIRSTKLEDSAMYFCASRHGQGNTGELFFGEGSRLTVL.

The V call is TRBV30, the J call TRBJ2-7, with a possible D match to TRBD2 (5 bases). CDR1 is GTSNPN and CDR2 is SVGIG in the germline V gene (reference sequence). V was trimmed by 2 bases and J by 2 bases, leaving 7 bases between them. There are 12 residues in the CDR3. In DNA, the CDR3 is TGTGCCTGGAGTTCGGGGACCTACGAGCAGTACTTC. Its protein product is CAWSSGTYEQYF.

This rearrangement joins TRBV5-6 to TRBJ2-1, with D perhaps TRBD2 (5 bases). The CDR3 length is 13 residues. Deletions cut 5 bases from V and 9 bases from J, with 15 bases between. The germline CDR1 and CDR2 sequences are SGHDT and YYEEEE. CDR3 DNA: TGTGCCAGCAGACCTCTTTTTCGGGGTGAGCAGTTCTTC. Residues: CASRPLFRGEQFF. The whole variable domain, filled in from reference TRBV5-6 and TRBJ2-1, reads DAGVTQSPTHLIKTRGQQVTLRCSPKSGHDTVSWYQQALGQGPQFIFQYYEEEERQRGNFPDRFSGHQFPNYSSELNVNALLLGDSALYLCASRPLFRGEQFFGPGTRLTVL.

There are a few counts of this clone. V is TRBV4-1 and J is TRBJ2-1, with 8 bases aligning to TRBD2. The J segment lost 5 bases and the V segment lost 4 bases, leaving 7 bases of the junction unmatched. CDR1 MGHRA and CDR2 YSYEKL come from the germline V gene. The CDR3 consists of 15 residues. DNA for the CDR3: TGCGCCAGCAGCCCCCGGGGGGGCCCGAACAATGAGCAGTTCTTC. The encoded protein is CASSPRGGPNNEQFF.

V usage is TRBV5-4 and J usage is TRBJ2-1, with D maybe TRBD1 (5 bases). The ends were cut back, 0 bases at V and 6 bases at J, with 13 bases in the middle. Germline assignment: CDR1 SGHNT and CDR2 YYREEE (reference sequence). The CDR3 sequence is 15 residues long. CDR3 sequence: CASSLAADGANEQFF. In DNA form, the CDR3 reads TGTGCCAGCAGCTTGGCCGCGGATGGGGCCAATGAGCAGTTCTTC.

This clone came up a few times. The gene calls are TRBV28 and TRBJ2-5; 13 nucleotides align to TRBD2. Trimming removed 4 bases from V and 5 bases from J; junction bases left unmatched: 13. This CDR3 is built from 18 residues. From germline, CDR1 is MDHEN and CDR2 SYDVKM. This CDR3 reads CASSYDSRLAGGRETQYF. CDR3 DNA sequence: TGTGCCAGCAGTTACGACTCCCGACTAGCGGGGGGTCGGGAGACCCAGTACTTC.

CDR3 in DNA: TGTGCCTGGAGATCATTAACAGGGAAACAAAAACTGTTTTTT. It yields the protein CAWRSLTGKQKLFF. The chain joins TRBV30 to TRBJ1-4; maybe TRBD1 (6 bases). Trimming shortened V by 3 bases and J by 9 bases, and 17 bases separated the two germline ends. CDR1 and CDR2 from the germline V gene are GTSNPN and SVGIG (reference sequence). This CDR3 spans 14 amino acids.

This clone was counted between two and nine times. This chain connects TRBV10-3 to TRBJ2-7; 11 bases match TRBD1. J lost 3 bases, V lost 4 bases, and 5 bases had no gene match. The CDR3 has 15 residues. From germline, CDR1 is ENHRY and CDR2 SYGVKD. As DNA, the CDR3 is TGTGCCATCAGTGGGACAGGGGGCTTACGCTACGAGCAGTACTTC. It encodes CAISGTGGLRYEQYF.

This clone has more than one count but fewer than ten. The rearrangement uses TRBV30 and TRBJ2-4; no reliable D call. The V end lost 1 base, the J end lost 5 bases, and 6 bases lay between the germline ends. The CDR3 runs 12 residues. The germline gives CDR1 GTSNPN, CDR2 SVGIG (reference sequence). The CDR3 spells CAWSDIQNIQYF. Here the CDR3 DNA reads TGTGCCTGGAGTGACATCCAAAACATTCAGTACTTC.

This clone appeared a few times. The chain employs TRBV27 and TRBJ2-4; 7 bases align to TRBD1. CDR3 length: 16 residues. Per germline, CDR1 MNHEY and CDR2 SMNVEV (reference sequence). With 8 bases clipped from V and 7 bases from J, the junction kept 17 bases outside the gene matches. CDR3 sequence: CASRGFRDSENNIQYF. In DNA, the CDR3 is TGTGCCAGCCGAGGTTTTAGGGACAGTGAGAACAACATTCAGTACTTC.

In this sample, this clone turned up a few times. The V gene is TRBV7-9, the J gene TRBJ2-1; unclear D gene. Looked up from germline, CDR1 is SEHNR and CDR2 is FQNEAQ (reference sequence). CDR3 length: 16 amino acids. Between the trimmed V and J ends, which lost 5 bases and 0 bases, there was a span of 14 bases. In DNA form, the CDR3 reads TGTGCCAGCAGCCCACGCCCCGTTAGCTCCTACAATGAGCAGTTCTTC. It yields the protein CASSPRPVSSYNEQFF.

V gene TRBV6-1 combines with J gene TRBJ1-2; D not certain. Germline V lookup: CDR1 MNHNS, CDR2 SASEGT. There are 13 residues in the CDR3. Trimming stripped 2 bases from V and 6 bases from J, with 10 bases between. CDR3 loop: CASSEWQRDGYTF. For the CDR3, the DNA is TGTGCCAGCAGTGAATGGCAGCGTGATGGCTACACCTTC.

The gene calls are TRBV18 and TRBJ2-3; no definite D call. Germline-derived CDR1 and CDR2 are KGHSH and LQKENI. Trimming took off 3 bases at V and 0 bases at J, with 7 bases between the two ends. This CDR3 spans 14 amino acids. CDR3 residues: CASSPSPSTDTQYF. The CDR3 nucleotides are TGTGCCAGCTCACCTAGTCCTAGCACAGATACGCAGTATTTT. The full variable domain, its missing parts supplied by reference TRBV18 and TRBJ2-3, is NAGVMQNPRHLVRRRGQEARLRCSPMKGHSHVYWYRQLPEEGLKFMVYLQKENIIDESGMPKERFSAEFPKEGPSILRIQQVVRGDSAAYFCASSPSPSTDTQYFGPGTRLTVL.

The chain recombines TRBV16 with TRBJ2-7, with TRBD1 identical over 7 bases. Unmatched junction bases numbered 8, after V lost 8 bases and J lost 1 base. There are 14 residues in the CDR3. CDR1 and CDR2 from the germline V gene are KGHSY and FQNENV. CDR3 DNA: TGTGCCAGCCAAAGGGGACAGCTATCCTACGAGCAGTACTTC. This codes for CASQRGQLSYEQYF. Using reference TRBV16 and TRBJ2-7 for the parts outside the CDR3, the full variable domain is GEEVAQTPKHLVRGEGQKAKLYCAPIKGHSYVFWYQQVLKNEFKFLISFQNENVFDETGMPKERFSAKCLPNSPCSLEIQATKLEDSAVYFCASQRGQLSYEQYFGPGTRLTVT.

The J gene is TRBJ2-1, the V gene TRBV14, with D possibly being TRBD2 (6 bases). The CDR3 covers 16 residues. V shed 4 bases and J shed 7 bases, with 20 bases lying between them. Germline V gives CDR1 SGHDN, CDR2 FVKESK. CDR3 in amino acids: CASSPQRRGARNEQFF. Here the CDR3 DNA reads TGTGCCAGCAGCCCACAAAGGCGGGGTGCTAGGAATGAGCAGTTCTTC.